This T cell receptor (beta chain) comes out of a study of cytomegalovirus exposure and HLA in healthy donors. The PCR had 60 Vbeta and 13 Jbeta primers. Libraries were prepared by immunoSEQ multiplex PCR; TCRdb keeps only in-frame clonotypes and omits some of them. The sample lists 150,000 to 200,000 clones; about 71% were seen once. General study points: Analyzed later, association rates of TCRs varied across HLA loci, with DRB1 most and HLA-C fewest. Prior analysis indicated that the majority of TCR beta V segments exhibited productivity approximately 90% or approximately 30% of the time. HLA restriction was apparent for most CMV-associated TCR beta chains in a later analysis.

In its sample, this clone was seen once. No antigen is known for it. Per the germline V gene, CDR1 is GTSNPN and CDR2 is SVGIG (reference sequence). The CDR3 spans 13 residues. V was pared by 2 bases and J by 4 bases, with 10 bases between. The sequence was collected from a woman in her 30s in good health and CMV-seronegative. Sequencing input: PBMCs. The chain combines TRBV30 with TRBJ2-3; a weak D match, TRBD2 (6 bases). The CDR3 loop reads CAWSRGFPDTQYF. CDR3 coding DNA: TGTGCCTGGAGTCGGGGGTTCCCAGATACGCAGTATTTT.